Here is one TCR beta chain with its context. V lost 3 bases, J lost 0 bases, and 12 bases lay in between. The length of the CDR3 is 16 residues. Germline CDR1 LNHNV, CDR2 YYDKDF (reference sequence). These data are taken from a study of control samples from healthy donors and cancer patients. Sequenced by immunoSEQ multiplex PCR; TCRdb stores in-frame clones only, minus some. The sample lists 130,000 or so clones, about 92% occurring once. Specimen: blood. This chain links TRBV15 with TRBJ1-3, with no clear D. This clonotype originated in a woman aged 45-59 years in good health. In DNA, the CDR3 is TGTGCCACCAGCAGCCGTGGGAGGGACTCTGGAAACACCATATATTTT. This codes for CATSSRGRDSGNTIYF.